This TCR beta chain appears in the sequencing data of a study of T cells after yellow fever vaccination. Study conclusions and caveats: The secondary response showed a weaker magnitude and a faster peak, day 5 versus 15.

A few counts support this clonotype. Its matching antigen is unknown. TCRdb redid the calling of the 5' RACE reads with MiXCR, one entry per CDR3 protein. In the table there are 340,000 or so distinct CDR3 sequences, roughly an eighth of which are singletons. CDR1 KGHSH and CDR2 LQKENI come from the germline V gene. The CDR3 runs to 17 residues. V dropped 6 bases and J dropped 5 bases, with 25 bases sitting between them. This sequence originates from a man younger than 35 who received the YFV17D yellow fever vaccine. This material consisted of CD4+ T cells sorted from PBMCs, taken 15 days after the yellow fever booster vaccination. V usage is TRBV18 and J usage is TRBJ2-5, with D possibly being TRBD1 or TRBD2 (5 bases each). The CDR3 region is CASSPMGRASSGETQYF. The CDR3 nucleotides are TGTGCCAGCTCTCCCATGGGGCGGGCCTCCTCTGGGGAGACCCAGTACTTC.